This T cell receptor beta chain was recovered during a study of blood T cells in healthy people across ages (dated by TCRdb to between 2015 and 2017). Describing the broader study: In model experiments, template switching captured about one uniquely barcoded TCR beta cDNA molecule for every two T cells. The study analyzed two additional independent replicas of 1 million unique cDNA reads from the same blood draw for two donors, one aged 18 to 30 and one aged 80 or older. Age-related changes in TCR beta repertoire diversity were measured in the study by deep sequencing normalized with unique cDNA molecular identifiers. Donors were grouped into four age groups: young (average roughly 16 years), middle-aged (approximately 41), aged (62) and long-lived (82). Here is what the overall study found, with its caveats: Observed TCR beta diversity per million T cells fell roughly linearly with age, and a significant reduction was already apparent by age around 44. Since profiling was done on bulk unsorted PBMCs, naive and antigen-experienced compartments could not be conclusively compared. Estimates of total diversity based on one million sequenced T cells were considered lower bounds and underestimates. Because donor CMV infection status was unknown, age-related changes in expanded clonotypes were potentially confounded. Compared with the aged group, the long-lived group had more naive CD4+ T cells, fewer expanded clones and increased TCR diversity, suggesting age selection. There was a strong correlation between observed TCR beta diversity and the percentage of naive T cells measured by flow cytometry.

Receptor amplification or capture employed 5' RACE. Sequencing used an Illumina HiSeq 2500. A second PCR of 7 to 11 cycles was run with a J-beta primer mix and a sample-barcoded 5' primer. A template-switch 5' adaptor carrying 12 random nucleotides introduced a unique molecular identifier onto each TCR beta cDNA molecule. Each sample yielded at least 2.5 million CDR3-containing paired-end reads. First-strand cDNA synthesis was performed from all RNA using the Mint cDNA synthesis kit, with priming by a TRBC-specific oligonucleotide. All cDNA was treated with uracil-DNA glycosylase and then went through a first 18-cycle PCR with the universal primers M1SS and BC2_uni_R. As for the original processing: Normalization of each sample was performed by random selection of 1 million high-quality reads, each carrying a distinct molecular identifier. Instead of being binned into consensus sequences, reads with shared molecular identifiers were discarded. MiTCR, run with a Q25 quality threshold and the strictest error-elimination algorithm, handled CDR3 identification, clonotype clustering and error correction. A nonparametric unseen species model with Euler transformation was used to estimate lower-bound total TCR beta diversity. In-frame beta chains were kept once TCRdb had trimmed the public reads at Q25 with fastp and called clones with MiXCR. Each entry is one CDR3 protein sequence, shown with its most common DNA and genes. The V and J calls follow TCRdb's processing rather than the paper's. The sample table holds some 850,000 distinct CDR3 sequences, of which 20% to 30% were seen once. 2.5% to 3.5% of the sample is in the top ten clones.

V is trimmed back by 1 base and J by 7 bases, and the junction contains 2 bases that no gene match accounts for. Reading from cysteine to phenylalanine, the CDR3 counts 14 amino acids. Only CDR3 DNA remains: 42 bases, in frame from the first base. CDR1 and CDR2, looked up from the germline V gene, are SNHLY and FYNNEI. The roughly 39 donors, aged about 6 to 95 years, were systemically healthy Caucasian individuals from Russia. Roughly 9.5 milliliters of peripheral blood were drawn from each donor into EDTA-treated Vacutainer tubes. Ficoll-Paque density-gradient centrifugation was used to isolate PBMCs, with at least 6.5 million obtained per sample. Total RNA was extracted from PBMCs with Trizol reagent, with at least 5 micrograms obtained per sample. For every donor, flow cytometry on a PBMC aliquot measured the percentage of naive CD45RAhigh/CD27high T cells. Concerning this clonotype itself: Its antigen target is currently unknown. No base-level quality is on record; no much larger clone is a single base apart.

These data were also reused for a study on T cells of mothers and their children. The second study's authors report: Nine systemically healthy Caucasian individuals served as donors, namely three mothers together with their six children. cDNA synthesis consumed the entire amount of extracted RNA, loaded at approximately 1.6 ug RNA in each 15 ul reaction. In the second PCR, sample barcodes and 2-4 random nucleotides were introduced via the M1S primer. More than 8 million TCR beta CDR3 reads were obtained from each mother, and about 3 million reads were obtained from each child. In both related and unrelated pairs, thymic selection shapes the output of TCR recombination in a similar way, with inherited differences having only a minor effect. Related mother-child pairs always showed normalized repertoire overlap that was slightly higher than in unrelated mother-child pairs, though the difference was never significant. No persistent microchimeric T cell clones were detected, at a sensitivity of approximately 100 clones per million clonotypes. The study used deep NGS to compare TCR beta repertoires of mothers and children, seeking features distinguishing related mother-child pairs from unrelated individuals. The mean age was 40 +/- 4 years for the mothers and about 10 +/- 4 years for the children. After adapter ligation with NEBNext reagents, the libraries were sequenced on Illumina HiSeq 2000 with 100+100 nt paired-end reads. To prevent cross-contamination, the mother and child libraries were prepared a month apart and were sequenced in separate runs. Each donor had between about 450,000 and 2,100,000 distinct TCR beta clonotypes identified. Naive TCR beta clonotypes were estimated from low-frequency clonotypes matched to each donor's FACS-determined naive share, without sorting.

Sequences were obtained from blood. The source of this sequence is a boy between 5 and 17 years old in good health. The chain employs TRBV2 and TRBJ2-2; a stretch of 8 junction bases matches TRBD1. The CDR3 in this case is CASSEGTGFGELFF. The bases read TGTGCCAGCAGTGAAGGGACAGGGTTCGGGGAGCTGTTTTTT.